A single sample gave rise to the 15 T cell receptor beta chains below, sequenced in a study of PD-L1 blockade in urothelial cancer. Libraries were prepared by immunoSEQ multiplex PCR; TCRdb keeps only in-frame clonotypes and omits some of them. The data hold fewer than 950 clones, with around 32% observed a single time. This specimen consisted of tumor tissue, obtained before atezolizumab (anti-PD-L1) treatment. These receptors all come from a man aged 50-60 years with urothelial cancer.

This chain uses TRBV6-8 with TRBJ2-7; the match to TRBD2 covers 9 bases. The ends lost 0 bases at V and 8 bases at J; junction bases unmatched: 11. The V gene's germline CDR1 is MNHGY and CDR2 SAAAGT. There are 16 residues in the CDR3. The CDR3 here is CASSYSTGGREKKQYF. CDR3 coding DNA: TGTGCCAGCAGTTACTCGACCGGCGGGAGGGAAAAGAAGCAGTACTTC.

The J gene is TRBJ2-5, the V gene TRBV28, with D perhaps matching TRBD2 (6 bases). This CDR3 has 13 residues. The V end was cut by 6 bases, the J end by 2 bases, with 10 bases between. Germline-derived CDR1 and CDR2 are MDHEN and SYDVKM. In DNA form, the CDR3 reads TGTGCCAGCAGGGGGACTTTTCAAGAGACCCAGTACTTC. It is translated as CASRGTFQETQYF.

The chain joins TRBV19 to TRBJ1-5; D is unresolved. Trimming stripped 5 bases from V and 1 base from J, with 27 bases between. Germline-derived CDR1 and CDR2 are LNHDA and SQIVND (reference sequence). The CDR3 contains 20 residues. CDR3 in amino acids: CASSRRAPNLHRISNQPQHF. The CDR3 region has the DNA TGTGCCAGTAGTCGGAGGGCCCCTAACCTTCACCGAATAAGCAATCAGCCCCAGCATTTT.

The V and J genes are TRBV19 and TRBJ2-3, with D perhaps being TRBD1 or TRBD2 (7 bases each). V was pared by 4 bases and J by 4 bases, with 18 bases between. CDR1 LNHDA and CDR2 SQIVND come from the germline V gene (reference sequence). The CDR3 contains 16 residues. The CDR3 protein is CASSTGGGLLSDTQYF. The CDR3 DNA is TGTGCCAGTAGTACAGGGGGGGGCCTTTTATCAGATACGCAGTATTTT.

The CDR3 sequence is CASSPLAGEMGNEQFF. CDR3 in DNA: TGTGCCAGCTCACCTCTGGCAGGGGAGATGGGGAATGAGCAGTTCTTC. The chain employs TRBV18 and TRBJ2-1, with TRBD1 as a possible D gene (6 bases). Trimming left V 3 bases short and J 7 bases short, with 19 bases between. CDR1 is KGHSH and CDR2 is LQKENI in the germline V gene. There are 16 residues in the CDR3.

V is TRBV9 and J is TRBJ1-3; possibly TRBD1 for D (5 bases). The CDR3 spans 14 residues. V gave up 0 bases and J gave up 4 bases, with 8 bases separating them. Germline CDR1 SGDLS, CDR2 YYNGEE. The CDR3 loop is CASSVEGVGNTIYF. The CDR3 region has the DNA TGTGCCAGCAGCGTAGAAGGGGTCGGAAACACCATATATTTT.

By frequency in the sample, this clone is medium-sized (0.01 to 0.1%). The chain is built from TRBV11-1 and TRBJ2-7, with 9 bases matching TRBD1. The J segment lost 6 bases and the V segment lost 4 bases, leaving 10 bases of the junction unmatched. Germline V gives CDR1 SGHAT, CDR2 FQDESV (reference sequence). The CDR3 has 15 amino acids. The CDR3 DNA reads as TGTGCCAGCAGCTCTTCCAGGGGACAGGGAATCGAGCAGTACTTC. Translated: CASSSSRGQGIEQYF.

This clone came up a few times. The chain joins TRBV7-1 to TRBJ2-5; D might be TRBD1 or TRBD2, each matching 5 bases. TRBV7-1 is identified as an open reading frame with a role that is uncertain. The CDR3 is 13 residues long. V dropped 4 bases and J dropped 1 base, with 7 bases sitting between them. In DNA, the CDR3 is TGTGCCAGCAGCTTAGGGACCCAAGAGACCCAGTACTTC. Amino acid sequence: CASSLGTQETQYF.

The chain has TRBV18 and TRBJ2-7, with 10 nucleotides matching TRBD2. The CDR3 extends over 19 amino acids. Unmatched junction bases numbered 16, after V lost 0 bases and J lost 5 bases. Per the germline V gene, CDR1 is KGHSH and CDR2 is LQKENI. For the CDR3, the DNA is TGTGCCAGCTCACCACCAAGGGGGAGCGGGAGGGCCGTTAACAACGAGCAGTACTTC. This gives the protein CASSPPRGSGRAVNNEQYF. Together with reference TRBV18 and TRBJ2-7, the CDR3 gives the full variable domain: NAGVMQNPRHLVRRRGQEARLRCSPMKGHSHVYWYRQLPEEGLKFMVYLQKENIIDESGMPKERFSAEFPKEGPSILRIQQVVRGDSAAYFCASSPPRGSGRAVNNEQYFGPGTRLTVT.

This clone was seen only a few times. CDR3: CASIREAAFVGYGYTF. DNA of the CDR3: TGTGCCAGTATAAGGGAGGCAGCCTTTGTCGGCTATGGCTACACCTTC. The genes are TRBV19 and TRBJ1-2; D remains unclear. The CDR3 contains 16 residues. V lost 7 bases and J 4 bases, leaving 22 bases between the germline ends. CDR1 is LNHDA and CDR2 is SQIVND in the germline V gene (reference sequence).

The chain joins TRBV9 to TRBJ1-2; D is unresolved. The CDR3 covers 13 residues. Trimming left V 0 bases short and J 8 bases short, with 11 bases between. CDR1 is SGDLS, CDR2 YYNGEE, per germline. CDR3 in amino acids: CASSVGAREGYTF. Written as DNA, the CDR3 is TGTGCCAGCAGCGTAGGCGCCCGCGAGGGCTACACCTTC.

This clone turned up a few times. The V gene is TRBV30, the J gene TRBJ1-5; no clear D. The germline V gene encodes CDR1 GTSNPN and CDR2 SVGIG (reference sequence). There are 15 residues in the CDR3. Trimming left V 1 base short and J 4 bases short, with 14 bases between. In nucleotides, the CDR3 is TGTGCCTGGAGTGGATTGGGAGTACGGAATCAGCCCCAGCATTTT. It translates to CAWSGLGVRNQPQHF.

In this sample, this clone turned up a few times. V usage is TRBV18 and J usage is TRBJ2-3; 14 positions match TRBD2. The CDR3 has 18 amino acids. The germline CDR1 and CDR2 sequences are KGHSH and LQKENI. J lost 3 bases, V lost 2 bases, and 7 bases had no gene match. The CDR3 loop is CASSPVGGLAGGTDTQYF. The CDR3 nucleotides are TGTGCCAGCTCACCAGTGGGAGGACTAGCGGGAGGAACAGATACGCAGTATTTT. Full variable domain (rest looked up from reference TRBV18 and TRBJ2-3): NAGVMQNPRHLVRRRGQEARLRCSPMKGHSHVYWYRQLPEEGLKFMVYLQKENIIDESGMPKERFSAEFPKEGPSILRIQQVVRGDSAAYFCASSPVGGLAGGTDTQYFGPGTRLTVL.

The J gene is TRBJ1-2, the V gene TRBV19, with D uncertain. V shed 9 bases and J shed 8 bases, with 16 bases lying between them. Germline V gene data show CDR1 as LNHDA and CDR2 as SQIVND (reference sequence). This CDR3 has 12 amino acids. CDR3 residues: CASRLGSWGYTF. The CDR3 coding sequence is TGTGCCAGCCGGTTGGGTAGTTGGGGCTACACCTTC.

By sample fraction, this clone is large. The rearrangement joins TRBV6-8 to TRBJ1-1; D is possibly TRBD1 (5 bases). Germline values: CDR1 MNHGY, CDR2 SAAAGT. Trimming left V 2 bases short and J 7 bases short, with 11 bases between. The CDR3 consists of 13 residues. The chain's CDR3 is CASSYGRVSEAFF. CDR3 DNA sequence: TGTGCCAGCAGTTACGGCAGGGTTAGTGAAGCTTTCTTT.